This T cell receptor (beta chain) was retrieved from a study of blood T cell repertoires in COVID-19. Across the whole study: From the United States, Italy and Spain came samples of acute and convalescent COVID-19. Nucleic acid was either cDNA or gDNA, and it came from T cells, B-cell-depleted T cells, or PBMCs.

In the study's own analysis: Amplifying reference gene primers gave estimates of nucleated cell counts. Assay used: immunoSEQ multiplex PCR; TCRdb lists only in-frame clones, some missing. Clone size and V and J calls were adopted from that table, with D and trimming inferred from the DNA. The data show under 75,000 clones, 70% to 80% seen once. V was shortened by 5 bases and J by 3 bases, with 13 bases between the two germline ends. Germline V gene lookup returns CDR1 MNHEY and CDR2 SVGAGI. The CDR3 is 14 amino acids. The V and J genes are TRBV6-5 and TRBJ1-2; D might be TRBD1 (6 bases). The source material was peripheral blood. This clonotype originated in a woman older than 75 with acute or convalescent COVID-19. The CDR3 DNA sequence: TGTGCCAGCAGTCCAGACAGGCGGCACTATGGCTACACCTTC. Its protein product is CASSPDRRHYGYTF.